These T cell receptor beta chains were read from a single sample in a study of CD8 T cells in ankylosing spondylitis. MiXCR, applied by TCRdb to the 5' RACE reads, yields one record per CDR3 protein. The table lists about 510,000 distinct CDR3 sequences, 5.3% of them singletons. The material sequenced was blood, either unsorted or a sorted T cell fraction (not recorded which). The source of these receptors is a male donor with ankylosing spondylitis. The conserved cysteine and the conserved F or W are not part of the CDR3 here. The order of the fields is J gene, D gene, V gene, CDR3 protein. The D gene is left open where the match is weak.

j_call: TRBJ1-1
d_call: NA
v_call: TRBV5-1
cdr3_aa: ASRQMGDEGRAF

j_call: TRBJ2-5
d_call: NA
v_call: TRBV7-9
cdr3_aa: ASSPQKEGSRETQY

j_call: TRBJ2-5
d_call: NA
v_call: TRBV9
cdr3_aa: ASSQGLWETQY

j_call: TRBJ1-5
d_call: NA
v_call: TRBV12-3/TRBV12-4
cdr3_aa: ASSSPGPNQPQH

j_call: TRBJ2-5
d_call: NA
v_call: TRBV20-1
cdr3_aa: SALPIGVGARETQY

j_call: TRBJ2-2
d_call: TRBD2
v_call: TRBV9
cdr3_aa: ASSVVSGRRTGELF

j_call: TRBJ2-3
d_call: TRBD2
v_call: TRBV6-1
cdr3_aa: ASSRAGGSDTQY

j_call: TRBJ1-2
d_call: NA
v_call: TRBV28
cdr3_aa: ASLGPPGYT

j_call: TRBJ2-5
d_call: NA
v_call: TRBV11-1
cdr3_aa: ASSLVAFGQRLNGTQY

j_call: TRBJ2-6
d_call: NA
v_call: TRBV4-2
cdr3_aa: ASSQESRTGIPSGANVLT

j_call: TRBJ2-3
d_call: TRBD2
v_call: TRBV9
cdr3_aa: ASSVGGASTDTQY

j_call: TRBJ1-2
d_call: NA
v_call: TRBV12-3/TRBV12-4
cdr3_aa: ASRPGLNYGYT

j_call: TRBJ2-1
d_call: TRBD2
v_call: TRBV20-1
cdr3_aa: SAGLAGGPRLEQF

j_call: TRBJ2-3
d_call: NA
v_call: TRBV7-2
cdr3_aa: ASSRRLGETDTQY

j_call: TRBJ1-3
d_call: NA
v_call: TRBV7-2
cdr3_aa: ASSLYMGFGNTIY

j_call: TRBJ1-5
d_call: NA
v_call: TRBV20-1
cdr3_aa: SAREGAGNQPQH

j_call: TRBJ2-7
d_call: NA
v_call: TRBV7-9
cdr3_aa: ASSLAGSYHEQY

j_call: TRBJ1-1
d_call: NA
v_call: TRBV18
cdr3_aa: ASSSGGDERAF

j_call: TRBJ2-1
d_call: NA
v_call: TRBV4-3
cdr3_aa: ASSQDGNRYNEQF

j_call: TRBJ2-7
d_call: NA
v_call: TRBV28
cdr3_aa: ASSPNYEQY

j_call: TRBJ2-1
d_call: TRBD2
v_call: TRBV10-3
cdr3_aa: AIRGATSGARYNEQF

j_call: TRBJ1-1
d_call: TRBD1
v_call: TRBV7-2
cdr3_aa: ASSSAGTGRRTEAF

j_call: TRBJ2-3
d_call: TRBD1
v_call: TRBV6-5
cdr3_aa: ASSYKRDRVSDTQY

j_call: TRBJ2-3
d_call: TRBD2
v_call: TRBV4-3
cdr3_aa: ASSQGEREIGDTQY

j_call: TRBJ1-2
d_call: NA
v_call: TRBV4-1
cdr3_aa: ASSQVNNHPNYGYT

j_call: TRBJ2-1
d_call: TRBD2
v_call: TRBV6-5
cdr3_aa: ASSYSASGNNEQF

j_call: TRBJ1-1
d_call: NA
v_call: TRBV12-3/TRBV12-4
cdr3_aa: ASSLEVSHPTRDTEAF

j_call: TRBJ2-3
d_call: TRBD2
v_call: TRBV5-1
cdr3_aa: ASSLFWGGSTDTQY

j_call: TRBJ2-3
d_call: NA
v_call: TRBV3-1
cdr3_aa: ASSHYSAVGTDTQY

j_call: TRBJ2-5
d_call: TRBD1
v_call: TRBV5-5
cdr3_aa: ASSTLTGAETQY

j_call: TRBJ1-1
d_call: NA
v_call: TRBV7-9
cdr3_aa: ASSLGTGEREAF

j_call: TRBJ2-1
d_call: TRBD1
v_call: TRBV6-1
cdr3_aa: ASSSQPGQGADEQF

j_call: TRBJ1-4
d_call: NA
v_call: TRBV6-1
cdr3_aa: ASSEYGLLDEKLF

j_call: TRBJ2-2
d_call: NA
v_call: TRBV7-3
cdr3_aa: ASSRLIGELF

j_call: TRBJ2-6
d_call: TRBD1
v_call: TRBV11-1
cdr3_aa: ASSFDRAGANVLT

j_call: TRBJ1-5
d_call: NA
v_call: TRBV4-2
cdr3_aa: ASSQDPQQPQH

j_call: TRBJ1-1
d_call: NA
v_call: TRBV20-1
cdr3_aa: SARGRVLNTEAF

j_call: TRBJ1-6
d_call: NA
v_call: TRBV5-1
cdr3_aa: ASSLSETGFLPPLH

j_call: TRBJ2-3
d_call: TRBD1
v_call: TRBV18
cdr3_aa: ASSPPGQGGDTQY

j_call: TRBJ2-1
d_call: NA
v_call: TRBV7-8
cdr3_aa: ASSSDRLGYNEQF

j_call: TRBJ2-7
d_call: NA
v_call: TRBV18
cdr3_aa: ASSPQRANSYEQY

j_call: TRBJ2-1
d_call: TRBD2
v_call: TRBV11-3
cdr3_aa: ASSSNGLAGDEQF

j_call: TRBJ1-1
d_call: NA
v_call: TRBV6-5
cdr3_aa: ASSYSRAKNTEAF

j_call: TRBJ1-1
d_call: NA
v_call: TRBV20-1
cdr3_aa: SARAGSLYEAF

j_call: TRBJ2-1
d_call: TRBD2
v_call: TRBV4-1
cdr3_aa: ASSRDSGDAYNEQF

j_call: TRBJ2-7
d_call: NA
v_call: TRBV20-1
cdr3_aa: SATPGTSFYEQY

j_call: TRBJ2-2
d_call: NA
v_call: TRBV6-1
cdr3_aa: ASSEATEGFNTGELF

j_call: TRBJ2-7
d_call: TRBD2
v_call: TRBV28
cdr3_aa: ASSFTFRLAGEYEQY